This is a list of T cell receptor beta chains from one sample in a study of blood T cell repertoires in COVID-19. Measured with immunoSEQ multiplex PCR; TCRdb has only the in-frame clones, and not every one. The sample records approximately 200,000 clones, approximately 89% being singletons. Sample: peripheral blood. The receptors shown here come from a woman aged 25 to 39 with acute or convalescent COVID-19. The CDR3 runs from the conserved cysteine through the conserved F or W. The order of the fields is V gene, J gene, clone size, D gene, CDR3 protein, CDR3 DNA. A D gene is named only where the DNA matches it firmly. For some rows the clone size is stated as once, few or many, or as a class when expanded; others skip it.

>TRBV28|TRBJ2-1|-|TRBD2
CASISLAGGPYNEQFF
TGTGCCAGCATCTCACTAGCGGGAGGTCCGTACAATGAGCAGTTCTTC
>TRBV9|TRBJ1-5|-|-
CASSSSGGIEPQHF
TGTGCCAGCAGCTCGAGCGGGGGGATTGAGCCCCAGCATTTT
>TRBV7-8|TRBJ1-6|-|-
CASSSREGPGPLHF
TGTGCCAGCAGTAGCAGGGAAGGTCCGGGACCCCTCCACTTT
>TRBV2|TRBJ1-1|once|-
CASSEDLRTASEAFF
TGTGCCAGCAGTGAGGACTTAAGGACCGCCTCAGAAGCTTTCTTT
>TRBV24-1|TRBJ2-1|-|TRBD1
CATSSRGHEQFF
TGTGCCACCAGTTCCAGGGGGCATGAGCAGTTCTTC
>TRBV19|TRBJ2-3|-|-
CASSIGDFLSTDTQYF
TGTGCCAGTAGTATAGGTGACTTCCTGAGCACAGATACGCAGTATTTT
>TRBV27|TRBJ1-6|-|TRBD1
CASKPHRGQNSPLHF
TGTGCCAGCAAACCTCACAGGGGGCAAAATTCACCCCTCCACTTT
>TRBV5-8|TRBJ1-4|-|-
CASSLRWGGQGEKLFF
TGTGCCAGCAGCTTGAGGTGGGGCGGACAAGGTGAAAAACTGTTTTTT
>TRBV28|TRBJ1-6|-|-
CASGPWGREVNSPLHF
TGTGCCAGCGGACCTTGGGGGCGGGAGGTCAATTCACCCCTCCACTTT
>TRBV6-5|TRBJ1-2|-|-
CASSYLNRVPYGYTF
TGTGCCAGCAGTTACCTAAACAGGGTGCCCTATGGCTACACCTTC
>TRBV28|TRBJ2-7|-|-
CASSPNIFGAPLEQYF
TGTGCCAGCAGTCCTAATATATTCGGAGCTCCGTTAGAGCAGTACTTC
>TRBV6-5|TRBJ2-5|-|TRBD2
CASSPRGGTQETQYF
TGTGCCAGCAGCCCACGGGGGGGGACACAAGAGACCCAGTACTTC
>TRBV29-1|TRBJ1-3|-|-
CSPSARSGNTIYF
TGCAGCCCTTCAGCGCGCTCTGGAAACACCATATATTTT
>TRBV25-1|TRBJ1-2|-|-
CASSEWADGYTF
TGTGCCAGCAGTGAATGGGCAGATGGCTACACCTTC
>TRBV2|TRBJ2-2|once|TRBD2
CASRGTRGELFF
TGTGCCAGCAGGGGGACTAGGGGGGAGCTGTTTTTT
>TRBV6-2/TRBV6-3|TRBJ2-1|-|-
CASSQSIADQFF
TGTGCCAGCAGTCAATCGATAGCGGACCAGTTCTTC
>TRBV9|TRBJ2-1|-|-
CASSVALYNEQFF
TGTGCCAGCAGCGTGGCCCTTTACAATGAGCAGTTCTTC
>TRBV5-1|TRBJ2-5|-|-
CASSLQGQETQYF
TGCGCCAGCAGCTTACAGGGCCAAGAGACCCAGTACTTC
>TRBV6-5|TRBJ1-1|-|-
CASSYSRAVNTEAFF
TGTGCCAGCAGTTATTCCAGGGCTGTGAACACTGAGGCTTTCTTT